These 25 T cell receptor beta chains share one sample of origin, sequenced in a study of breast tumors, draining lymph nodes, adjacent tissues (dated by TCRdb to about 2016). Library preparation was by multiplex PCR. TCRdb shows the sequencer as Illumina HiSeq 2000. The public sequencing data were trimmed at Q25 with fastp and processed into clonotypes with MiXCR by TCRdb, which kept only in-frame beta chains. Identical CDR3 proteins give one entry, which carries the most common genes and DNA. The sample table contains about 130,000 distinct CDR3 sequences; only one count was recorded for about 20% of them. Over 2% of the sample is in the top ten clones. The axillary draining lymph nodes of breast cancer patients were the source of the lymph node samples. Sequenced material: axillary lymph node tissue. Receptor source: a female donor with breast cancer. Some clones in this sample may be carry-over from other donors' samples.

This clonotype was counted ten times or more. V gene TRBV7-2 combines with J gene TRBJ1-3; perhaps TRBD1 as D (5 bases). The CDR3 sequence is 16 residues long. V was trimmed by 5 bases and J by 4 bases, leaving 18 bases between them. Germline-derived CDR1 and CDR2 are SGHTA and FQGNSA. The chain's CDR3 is CASSTTGLLMGNTIYF. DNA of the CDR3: TGTGCCAGCAGCACAACAGGTTTATTGATGGGAAACACCATATATTTT.

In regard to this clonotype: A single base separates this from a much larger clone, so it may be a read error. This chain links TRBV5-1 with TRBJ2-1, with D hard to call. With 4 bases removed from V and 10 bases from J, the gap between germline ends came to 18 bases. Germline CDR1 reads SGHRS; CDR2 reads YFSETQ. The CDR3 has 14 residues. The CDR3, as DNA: TGCGCCAGCAGCATAGGCTCTAGTTTCCAGGAGCAGTTCTTC. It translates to CASSIGSSFQEQFF.

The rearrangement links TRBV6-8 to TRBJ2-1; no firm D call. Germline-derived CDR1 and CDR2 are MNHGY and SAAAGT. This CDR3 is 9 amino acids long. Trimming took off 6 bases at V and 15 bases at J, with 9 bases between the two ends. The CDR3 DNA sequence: TGTGCCAGCAGCCCCACATCGTTCTTC. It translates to CASSPTSFF.

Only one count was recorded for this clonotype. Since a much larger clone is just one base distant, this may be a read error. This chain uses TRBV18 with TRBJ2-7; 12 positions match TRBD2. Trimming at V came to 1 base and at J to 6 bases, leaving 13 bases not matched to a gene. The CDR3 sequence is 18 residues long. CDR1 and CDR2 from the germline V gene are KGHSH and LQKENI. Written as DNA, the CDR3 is TGTGCCAGCTCACCACTTTCTCTAGCGGGAGGGAATCCCTCCGAGCAGTACTTC. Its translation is CASSPLSLAGGNPSEQYF.

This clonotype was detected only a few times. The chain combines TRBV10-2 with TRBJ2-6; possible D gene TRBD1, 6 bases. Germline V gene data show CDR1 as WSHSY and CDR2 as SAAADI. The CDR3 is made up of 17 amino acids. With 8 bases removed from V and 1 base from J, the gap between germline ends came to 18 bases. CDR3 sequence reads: CASSPGAGGSGANVLTF. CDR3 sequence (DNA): TGCGCCAGCTCTCCAGGGGCGGGCGGATCTGGGGCCAACGTCCTGACTTTC.

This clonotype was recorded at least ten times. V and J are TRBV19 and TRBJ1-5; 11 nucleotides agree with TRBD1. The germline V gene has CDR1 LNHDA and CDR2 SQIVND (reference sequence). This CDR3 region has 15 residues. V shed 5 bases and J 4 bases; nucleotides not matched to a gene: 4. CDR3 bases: TGTGCCAGTAGTGGGGGGACAGGGGGGAATCAGCCCCAGCATTTT. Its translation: CASSGGTGGNQPQHF.

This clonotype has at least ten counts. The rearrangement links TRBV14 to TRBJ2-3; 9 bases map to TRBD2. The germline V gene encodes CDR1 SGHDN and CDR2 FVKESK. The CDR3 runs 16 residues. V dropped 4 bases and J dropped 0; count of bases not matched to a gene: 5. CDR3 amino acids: CASSPFSGRSTDTQYF. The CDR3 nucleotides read TGTGCCAGCAGCCCCTTTAGCGGGAGAAGCACAGATACGCAGTATTTT.

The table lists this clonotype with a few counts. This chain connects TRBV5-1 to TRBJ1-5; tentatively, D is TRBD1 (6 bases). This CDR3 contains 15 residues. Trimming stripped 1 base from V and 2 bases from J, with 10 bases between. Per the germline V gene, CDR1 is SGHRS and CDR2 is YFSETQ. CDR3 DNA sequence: TGCGCCAGCAGCTTGTCTGGGGGCGGCAATCAGCCCCAGCATTTT. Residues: CASSLSGGGNQPQHF.

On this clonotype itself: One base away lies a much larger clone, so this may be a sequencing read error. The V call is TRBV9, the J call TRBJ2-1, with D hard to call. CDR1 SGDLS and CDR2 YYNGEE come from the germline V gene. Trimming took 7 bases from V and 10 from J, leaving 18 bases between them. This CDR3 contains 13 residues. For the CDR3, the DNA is TGTGCCAGCGGCGCCGACGTTAAGCGAGAGCAGTTCTTC. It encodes CASGADVKREQFF.

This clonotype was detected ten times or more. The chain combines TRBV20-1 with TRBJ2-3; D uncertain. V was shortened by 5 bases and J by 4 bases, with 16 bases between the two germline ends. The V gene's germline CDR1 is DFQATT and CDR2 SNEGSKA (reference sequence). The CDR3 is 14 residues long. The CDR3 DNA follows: TGCAGTGCTCTGCCCCTAGTTTCTTCAGATACGCAGTATTTT. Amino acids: CSALPLVSSDTQYF.

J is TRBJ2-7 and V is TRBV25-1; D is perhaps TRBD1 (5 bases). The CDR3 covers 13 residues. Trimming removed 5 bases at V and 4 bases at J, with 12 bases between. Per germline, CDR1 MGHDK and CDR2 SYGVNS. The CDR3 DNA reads TGTGCCAGCAGTAACCTACAGGAATACGAGCAGTACTTC. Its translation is CASSNLQEYEQYF.

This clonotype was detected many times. The CDR3 sequence: CASRVSGSRFYNEQFF. CDR3 nucleotides: TGTGCCAGCAGAGTTAGCGGGAGCCGATTCTACAATGAGCAGTTCTTC. J is TRBJ2-1 and V is TRBV2; 9 nucleotides align to TRBD2. This CDR3 region has 16 residues. Trimming cost V 6 bases and J 3 bases; bases outside gene matches: 9. CDR1 is SNHLY, CDR2 FYNNEI, per germline.

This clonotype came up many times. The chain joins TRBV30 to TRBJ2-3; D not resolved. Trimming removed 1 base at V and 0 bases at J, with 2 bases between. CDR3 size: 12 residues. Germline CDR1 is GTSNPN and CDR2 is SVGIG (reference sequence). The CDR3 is CAWSASTDTQYF. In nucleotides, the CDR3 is TGTGCCTGGAGTGCTAGCACAGATACGCAGTATTTT.

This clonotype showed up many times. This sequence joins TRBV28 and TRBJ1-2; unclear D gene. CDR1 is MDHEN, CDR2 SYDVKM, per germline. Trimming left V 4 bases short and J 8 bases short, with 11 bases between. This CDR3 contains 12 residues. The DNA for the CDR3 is TGTGCCAGCAGTTCCAGCGATTCCGGCTACACCTTC. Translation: CASSSSDSGYTF.

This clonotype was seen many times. CDR3 region: CASSVEVAAGEYNEQFF. DNA for the CDR3: TGTGCCAGCAGCGTAGAGGTCGCAGCGGGAGAGTACAATGAGCAGTTCTTC. The chain employs TRBV9 and TRBJ2-1; 8 nucleotides agree with TRBD2. CDR3 length equals 17 residues. The V and J ends lost 0 bases and 4 bases, in that order; junction bases with no gene match: 9. CDR1 is SGDLS and CDR2 is YYNGEE in the germline V gene.

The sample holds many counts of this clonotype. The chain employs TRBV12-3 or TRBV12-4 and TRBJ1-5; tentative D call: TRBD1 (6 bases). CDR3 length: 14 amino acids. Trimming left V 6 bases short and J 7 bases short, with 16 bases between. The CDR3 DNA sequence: TGTGCCAGCAGGGAAGACACAGGGTCCCAGCCCCAGCATTTT. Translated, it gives CASREDTGSQPQHF.

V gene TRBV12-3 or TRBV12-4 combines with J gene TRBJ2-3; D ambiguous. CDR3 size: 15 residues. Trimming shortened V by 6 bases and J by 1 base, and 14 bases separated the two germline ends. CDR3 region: CASSFVRQGTDTQYF. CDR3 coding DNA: TGTGCCAGCAGCTTTGTACGGCAGGGCACAGATACGCAGTATTTT.

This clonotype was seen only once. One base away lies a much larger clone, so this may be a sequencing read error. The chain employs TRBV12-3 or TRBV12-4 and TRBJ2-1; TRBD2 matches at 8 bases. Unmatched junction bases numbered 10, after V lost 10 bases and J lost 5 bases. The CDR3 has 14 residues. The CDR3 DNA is TGTGCCAACTTCTCGGGAGGGTATAACAATGAGCAGTTCTTC. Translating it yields CANFSGGYNNEQFF.

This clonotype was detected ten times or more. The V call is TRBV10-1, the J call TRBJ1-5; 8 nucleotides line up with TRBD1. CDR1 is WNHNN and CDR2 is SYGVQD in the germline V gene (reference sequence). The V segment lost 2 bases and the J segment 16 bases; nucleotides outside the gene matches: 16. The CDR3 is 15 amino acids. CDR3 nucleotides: TGCGCCAGCAGTGAGGAGCTGGGACAGGTTTTCTTCTCTCATTTT. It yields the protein CASSEELGQVFFSHF.

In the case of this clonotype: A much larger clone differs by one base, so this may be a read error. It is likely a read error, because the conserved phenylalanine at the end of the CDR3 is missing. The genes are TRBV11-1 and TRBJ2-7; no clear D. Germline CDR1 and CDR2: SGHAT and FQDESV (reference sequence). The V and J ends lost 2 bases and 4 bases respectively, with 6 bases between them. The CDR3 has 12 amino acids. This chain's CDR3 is CASSLNKYEQYS. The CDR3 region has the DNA TGTGCCAGCAGCTTAAATAAGTACGAGCAGTACTCC.

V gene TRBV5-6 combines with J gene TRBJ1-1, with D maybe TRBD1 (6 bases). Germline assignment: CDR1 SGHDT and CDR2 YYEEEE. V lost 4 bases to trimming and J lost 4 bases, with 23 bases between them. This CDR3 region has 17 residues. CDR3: CASSPRSTGVWRTEAFF. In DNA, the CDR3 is TGTGCCAGCAGCCCTCGATCGACAGGTGTGTGGCGCACTGAAGCTTTCTTT.

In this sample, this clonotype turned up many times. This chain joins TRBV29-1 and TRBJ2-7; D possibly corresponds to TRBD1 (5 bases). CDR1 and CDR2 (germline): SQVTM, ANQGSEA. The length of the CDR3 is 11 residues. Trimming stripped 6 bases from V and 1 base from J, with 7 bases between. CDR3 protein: CSVRTSYEQYF. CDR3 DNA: TGCAGCGTGCGGACATCCTACGAGCAGTACTTC.

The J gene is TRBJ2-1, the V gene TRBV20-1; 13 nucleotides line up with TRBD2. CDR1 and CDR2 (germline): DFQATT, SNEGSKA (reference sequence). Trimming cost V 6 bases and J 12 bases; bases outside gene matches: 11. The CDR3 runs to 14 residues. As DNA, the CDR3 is TGCAGTGCCCCGACTAGCGGGGGGTTCCTTCGGCAGTTCTTC. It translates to CSAPTSGGFLRQFF.

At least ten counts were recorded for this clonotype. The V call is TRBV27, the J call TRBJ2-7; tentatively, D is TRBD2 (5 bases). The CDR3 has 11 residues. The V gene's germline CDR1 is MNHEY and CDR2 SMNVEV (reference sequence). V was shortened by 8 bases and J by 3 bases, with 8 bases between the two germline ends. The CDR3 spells CASPAGYEQYF. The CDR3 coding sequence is TGTGCCAGCCCGGCGGGCTACGAGCAGTACTTC.

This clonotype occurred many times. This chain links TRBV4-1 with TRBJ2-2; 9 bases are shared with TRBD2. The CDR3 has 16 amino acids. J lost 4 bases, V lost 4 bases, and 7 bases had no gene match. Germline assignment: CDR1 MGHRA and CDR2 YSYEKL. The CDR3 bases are TGCGCCAGCAGCCCGTTAGCGGGAGTGGGCACCGGGGAGCTGTTTTTT. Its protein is CASSPLAGVGTGELFF.